A selection of T cell receptor beta chains follows, all from one sample in a study of CD8 T cells in ankylosing spondylitis. TCRdb itself ran the 5' RACE reads through MiXCR, one entry per CDR3 protein. The sample records roughly 400,000 distinct CDR3 sequences, about 20% being singletons. Sequencing was done on a sample of blood, either unsorted or a sorted T cell fraction (not recorded which). The receptors were sampled from a male donor with ankylosing spondylitis. CDR3s include the opening cysteine and the closing phenylalanine or tryptophan. The D gene is left open where the match is weak. Only some rows state a clone size, as once, few, many or a class for expanded clones.

V,size,J,D,DNA,CDR3
TRBV25-1,few,TRBJ2-5,TRBD1,TGTGCCAGCGACAGGGGCCTGTATGACCAAGAGACCCAGTACTTC,CASDRGLYDQETQYF
TRBV20-1,.,TRBJ2-1,TRBD2,TGCAGTGCTAGAGACATAGCGGGAGTTCGCAATGAGCAGTTCTTC,CSARDIAGVRNEQFF
TRBV7-8,few,TRBJ1-5,.,TGTGCCAGCAGCTACTGGTCGGGGGGCCGGGACCAGCCCCAGCATTTT,CASSYWSGGRDQPQHF
TRBV6-1,.,TRBJ1-5,.,TGTGCCAGCAGTAGGGGAAGTTATAGCAATCAGCCCCAGCATTTT,CASSRGSYSNQPQHF
TRBV29-1,.,TRBJ2-2,.,TGCAGCTGCTCCCCGAGTTTCTCCGGGGAGCTGTTTTTT,CSCSPSFSGELFF
TRBV2,.,TRBJ2-3,TRBD2,TGTGTCAGCAGGGCTAGTGGGCGGGAGACAGATACGCAGTATTTT,CVSRASGRETDTQYF
TRBV12-5,.,TRBJ2-1,.,TGTGCTAGTGGTTGGTCAGGGAGGAACAATGAGCAGTTCTTC,CASGWSGRNNEQFF
TRBV29-1,few,TRBJ1-1,.,TGCAGCGCCGGGGTGAACACTGAAGCTTTCTTT,CSAGVNTEAFF
TRBV28,.,TRBJ2-7,.,TGTGCCAGCAGTTCTCAGAATTGGAGATACGAGCAGTACTTC,CASSSQNWRYEQYF
TRBV25-1,.,TRBJ2-7,.,TGTGCCAGCAGTGCCCCAGGGGGGCTATACCACGAGCAGTACTTC,CASSAPGGLYHEQYF
TRBV27,.,TRBJ2-7,TRBD2,TGTGCCAGCAGTTTAATGGCGGGAGGCCCCCCTTCCTACGAGCAGTACTTC,CASSLMAGGPPSYEQYF
TRBV6-6,few,TRBJ1-2,.,TGTGCCAGCAGTTATACAGAGGGTGGCTACACCTTC,CASSYTEGGYTF
TRBV29-1,many,TRBJ2-6,.,TGCAGCGTTGAAGGGGTGGAAAGGGCCAACGTCCTGACTTTC,CSVEGVERANVLTF
TRBV7-9,many,TRBJ1-4,.,TGTGCCAGCAGTCCTAATACCAAGGGCGAAAAACTGTTTTTT,CASSPNTKGEKLFF
TRBV20-1,.,TRBJ1-2,.,TGCAGTCTAACAGGGTCCCAAAAGGGCTACACCTTC,CSLTGSQKGYTF
TRBV5-6,few,TRBJ2-1,TRBD1,TGTGCCAGCAGCTTTCGACAGGGTGCCTACAATGAGCAGTTCTTC,CASSFRQGAYNEQFF
TRBV9,many,TRBJ2-2,TRBD2,TGTGCCAGCAGCACCCTAGCGGGAGGGCCTAGTATGTACACCGGGGAGCTGTTTTTT,CASSTLAGGPSMYTGELFF
TRBV7-6,few,TRBJ2-1,.,TGTGCCAGCAGCTTAGCCCTCAGCGCCAATGAGCAGTTCTTC,CASSLALSANEQFF
TRBV29-1,few,TRBJ2-3,.,TGCAGCGTAGCAGGGCGCTACACAGATACGCAGTATTTT,CSVAGRYTDTQYF
TRBV24-1,many,TRBJ2-4,.,TGTGCCACCAGTGATTCCGCACTAGCCAAAAACATTCAGTACTTC,CATSDSALAKNIQYF
TRBV29-1,.,TRBJ2-3,TRBD2,TGCAGCGTTGAAGGACTAGCGGGAGGCACAGATACGCAGTATTTT,CSVEGLAGGTDTQYF
TRBV20-1,many,TRBJ2-1,.,TGCAGTGCTAGAGATCCTATCTACAATGAGCAGTTCTTC,CSARDPIYNEQFF
TRBV28,.,TRBJ2-1,TRBD2,TGTGCCAGCAGTTTATGGGAAGGGCTAGCGGGAGACGAGCAGTTCTTC,CASSLWEGLAGDEQFF
TRBV3-1,.,TRBJ2-1,TRBD1,TGTGCCAGCAGCCTCTCCGACAGGGTTTCCGTCTTC,CASSLSDRVSVF
TRBV7-8,.,TRBJ2-7,TRBD1,TGTGCCAGCAGTCAAAGGGGACAGGGAGGGTTTTCCGAGCAGTACTTC,CASSQRGQGGFSEQYF
TRBV5-1,few,TRBJ2-7,TRBD2,TGCGCCAGCAGCCCCGGGGTAGCGGGAGTCGAGCAGTACTTC,CASSPGVAGVEQYF
TRBV10-2,.,TRBJ1-1,.,TGCGCCAGCAGAGGGGTAAGAGTTGGGGGCACTGAAGCTTTCTTT,CASRGVRVGGTEAFF
TRBV10-2,.,TRBJ2-1,.,TGCGCCAGCAAGGGAACAATTTACAATGAGCAGTTCTTC,CASKGTIYNEQFF
TRBV5-1,.,TRBJ1-6,TRBD1,TGCGCCAGCAGCTTCCGGGACAGCGATAATTCACCCCTCCACTTT,CASSFRDSDNSPLHF
TRBV2,few,TRBJ2-7,.,TGTGCCAGCAGTCGAGGCCAGTGGCAGGGCTACGAGCAGTACTTC,CASSRGQWQGYEQYF
TRBV7-2,few,TRBJ1-3,.,TGTGCCAGCAGCTTAGGTGCAGAGGGAAACACCATATATTTT,CASSLGAEGNTIYF
TRBV29-1,.,TRBJ2-2,TRBD2,TGCAGCGTTGAAGGACTAGCGGGAGCCACCGGGGAGCTGTTTTTT,CSVEGLAGATGELFF
TRBV10-3,.,TRBJ2-1,.,TGTGCCATCAGTGGGGCCCCCCTGGAGCAGTTCTTC,CAISGAPLEQFF
TRBV7-3,few,TRBJ2-3,.,TGTGCCAGCAGCCGTGGGATAGCCGATACGCAGTATTTT,CASSRGIADTQYF
TRBV4-2,.,TRBJ2-1,TRBD2,TGTGCCAGCAGCCAAGATAGGCTAGCGGGAGGGAGTAATGAGCAGTTCTTC,CASSQDRLAGGSNEQFF
TRBV29-1,few,TRBJ2-4,TRBD2,TGCAGCGTTGGGAGAGGGACTAGCGGGCGCGACATTCAGTACTTC,CSVGRGTSGRDIQYF
TRBV20-1,.,TRBJ1-2,TRBD1,TGCAGTGCTACCAACTCCGGGACAGGGATCGGCTACACCTTC,CSATNSGTGIGYTF
TRBV29-1,.,TRBJ1-2,.,TGCAGCGTCTACGATGCGACAGTAGCTAACTATGGCTACACCTTC,CSVYDATVANYGYTF
TRBV7-2,.,TRBJ2-2,.,TGTGCCAGCAACAAAGAGGACACCGGGGAGCTGTTTTTT,CASNKEDTGELFF
TRBV4-2,many,TRBJ1-5,.,TGTGCCAGCAGCCAAGAATCAGGGGTTCAGCCCCAGCATTTT,CASSQESGVQPQHF
TRBV9,few,TRBJ2-1,TRBD2,TGTGCCAGCAGCGTTGGGACTAGCGGGTTAGATGAGCAGTTCTTC,CASSVGTSGLDEQFF
TRBV18,.,TRBJ2-3,.,TGTGCCAGCTCACCAGACAGTGTAGGCCGAGATACGCAGTATTTT,CASSPDSVGRDTQYF
TRBV6-2/TRBV6-3,.,TRBJ2-1,TRBD2,TGTGCCAGCAAAAACGGGGCTAGCGGGAGGGCCGGTGAGCAGTTCTTC,CASKNGASGRAGEQFF
TRBV20-1,.,TRBJ2-2,.,TGCAGTGCTAGAGATCCCGGTAGAAACACCGGGGAGCTGTTTTTT,CSARDPGRNTGELFF